The subject of this entry is one T cell receptor (beta chain). Its cognate antigen is unknown. The table came from immunoSEQ multiplex PCR; TCRdb's copy has only in-frame clones and leaves some out. The sample has tens of thousands of clones, over 75% seen once. This CDR3 is 15 amino acids long. V lost 3 bases to trimming and J lost 3 bases; unmatched junction nucleotides: 7. Germline V gives CDR1 LGHNA, CDR2 YNFKEQ. This specimen comes from a study of T cell responses to AZD1222 COVID-19 vaccine. Notes on the study in general: The CD4 TCRs associated with vaccination extended across spike and predominated at 160-218 and 743-854. Targeting of unmutated variant regions was reportedly seen in nearly half of spike-specific TCRs. None of the repertoires were sampled until the peak T cell response had passed. AZD1222 recipients seropositive at baseline numbered only six.

V usage is TRBV4-2 and J usage is TRBJ2-5, with 7 nucleotides matching TRBD2. This TCR derives from an adult in good health. The material was peripheral blood, obtained on day 0 of AZD1222 vaccination. CDR3: CASSQGGLTEETQYF. The DNA for the CDR3 is TGTGCCAGCAGCCAGGGGGGACTAACCGAAGAGACCCAGTACTTC.